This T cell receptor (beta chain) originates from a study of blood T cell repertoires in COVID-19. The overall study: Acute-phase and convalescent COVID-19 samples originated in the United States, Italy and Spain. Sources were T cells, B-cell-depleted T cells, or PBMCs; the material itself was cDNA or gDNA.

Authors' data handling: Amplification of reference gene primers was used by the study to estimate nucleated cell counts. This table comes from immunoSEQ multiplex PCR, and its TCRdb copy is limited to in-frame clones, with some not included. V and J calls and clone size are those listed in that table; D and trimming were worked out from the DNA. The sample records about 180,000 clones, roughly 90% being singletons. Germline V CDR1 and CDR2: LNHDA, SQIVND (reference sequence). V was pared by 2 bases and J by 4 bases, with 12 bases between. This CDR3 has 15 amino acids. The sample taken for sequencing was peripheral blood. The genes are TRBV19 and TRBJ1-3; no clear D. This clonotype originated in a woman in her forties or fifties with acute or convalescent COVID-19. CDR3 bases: TGTGCCAGTAGTATAAGGTGGCAGGCGGGAAACACCATATATTTT. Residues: CASSIRWQAGNTIYF.